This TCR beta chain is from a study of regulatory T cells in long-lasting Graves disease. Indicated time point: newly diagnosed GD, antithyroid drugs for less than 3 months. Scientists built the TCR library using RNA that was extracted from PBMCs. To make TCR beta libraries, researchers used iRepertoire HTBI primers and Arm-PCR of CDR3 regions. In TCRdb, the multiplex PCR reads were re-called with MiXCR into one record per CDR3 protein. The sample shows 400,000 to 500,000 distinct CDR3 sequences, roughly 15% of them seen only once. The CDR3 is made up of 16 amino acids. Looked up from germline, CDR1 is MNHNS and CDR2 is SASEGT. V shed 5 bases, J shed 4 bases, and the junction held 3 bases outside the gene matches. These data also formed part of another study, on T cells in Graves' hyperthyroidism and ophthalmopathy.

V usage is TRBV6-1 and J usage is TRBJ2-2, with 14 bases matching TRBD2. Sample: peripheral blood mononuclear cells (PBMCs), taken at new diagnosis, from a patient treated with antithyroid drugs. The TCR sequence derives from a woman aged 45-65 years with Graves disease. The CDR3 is CASSMTSGRVTGELFF. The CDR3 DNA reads TGTGCCAGCAGTATGACTAGCGGGAGGGTCACCGGGGAGCTGTTTTTT.